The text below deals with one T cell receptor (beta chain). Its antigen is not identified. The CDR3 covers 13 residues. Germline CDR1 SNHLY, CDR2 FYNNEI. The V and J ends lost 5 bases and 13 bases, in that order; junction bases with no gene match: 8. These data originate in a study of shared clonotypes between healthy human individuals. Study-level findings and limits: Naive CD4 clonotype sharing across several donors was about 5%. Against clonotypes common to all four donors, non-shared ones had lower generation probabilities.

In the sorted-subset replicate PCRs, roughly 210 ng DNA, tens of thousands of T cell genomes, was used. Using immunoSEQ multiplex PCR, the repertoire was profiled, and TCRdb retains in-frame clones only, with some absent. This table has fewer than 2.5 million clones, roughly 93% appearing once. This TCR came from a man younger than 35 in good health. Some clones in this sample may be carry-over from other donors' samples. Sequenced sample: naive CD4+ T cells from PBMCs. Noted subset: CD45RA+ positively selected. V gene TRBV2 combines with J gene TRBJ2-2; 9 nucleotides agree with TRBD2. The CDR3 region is CASSPGTSWGLFF. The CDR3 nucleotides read TGTGCCAGCAGTCCCGGGACTAGCTGGGGGCTGTTTTTT.